This T cell receptor beta chain stems from a study of T cell repertoires in cytomegalovirus infection. TCRdb ran MiXCR on the reads and lists one entry per CDR3 protein. The sample has around 450,000 distinct CDR3 sequences, around 32% seen once. This CDR3 is 14 amino acids long. With V trimmed by 6 bases and J by 0 bases, 4 bases remained unmatched. The sample taken for sequencing was PBMCs. The source of this sequence is a human donor in good health (CMV status not recorded). Some clones in this sample may be carry-over from other donors' samples. This sequence joins TRBV12-3 or TRBV12-4 and TRBJ2-5; 7 bases line up with TRBD2. The CDR3 spells CASSPGTNQETQYF. CDR3 nucleotides: TGTGCCAGCAGCCCAGGGACTAACCAAGAGACCCAGTACTTC.